This T cell receptor beta chain comes out of a study of shared clonotypes between healthy human individuals (dated by TCRdb to the early 2020s). With regard to the full study: Three men and a couple of women, aged 18 to 49 years, made up the cohort. Per donor, leukapheresis produced somewhere between about 0.94 and 8.9 billion PBMCs. The study deeply sequenced blood TCR repertoires of five healthy adults to estimate repertoire size and the extent of clonotype sharing between individuals. For each donor, CD4 naive and CD4 memory were each given three plates, CD8 naive was given two plates, and CD8 memory was given one plate. Libraries were prepared and TCR repertoires were sequenced by different laboratories using diverse techniques, in order to increase sequencing depth and limit assay-specific biases. The research as a whole found: Higher generation probabilities were observed for clonotypes shared by all four sorted-subset donors than for non-shared clonotypes. Even with the large sequencing depth, rarefaction of the sorted-subset datasets indicated that sequencing was incomplete. The genetic and exposure-history diversity represented was limited by the small number of donors. Based on pairwise subsampling, the degree of clonotype sharing among donors was expected to be affected by sequencing depth. About 5% of naive CD4, 3.5% of naive CD8, approximately 2.2% of memory CD4, and 0.35% to 0.4% of memory CD8 clonotypes were shared across several donors. Only blood was sampled, and tissue TCR repertoires likely differ from those in blood. Larger estimated clonotype richness was generally found for naive subsets than for memory subsets.

About this clone itself: Its antigen is currently not known. No quality values exist for individual bases; no much larger clone is one base distant.

Using the deep immunoSEQ assay, TCR CDR3 regions were amplified from genomic DNA by multiplex PCR. Genomic DNA extracted from each cell subset was distributed evenly over all wells of several immunoSEQ 96-well plates, and each plate served as one replicate. For sorted subsets, each replicate PCR was loaded with 200 ng genomic DNA, equivalent to about 33,000 T cell genomes. Purified libraries were quantified with a Qubit 3.0 fluorometer, sized on a Bioanalyzer 2100, and re-quantified with the KAPA Library Quantification kit. Each immunoSEQ 96-well plate was sequenced on its own single-read 150-cycle Illumina NextSeq 550 flow cell. The authors' pipeline ran thus. The immunoSEQ output contained only junctional sequences without quality scores, so filtering could not match that applied to full-length reads. To assign V/J genes and CDR3, sequences were annotated against IMGT germline references using PyIR, a Python wrapper for IgBLAST v1.9. Reads were removed for weak V/J assignments (E-value above 1e-6), missing CDR3, stop codons, out-of-frame junctions, or ambiguous translated residues. V3J clonotypes were defined as sequences sharing the same inferred V gene, J gene, and CDR3 amino acid sequence. Percentage overlap between repertoires was computed as shared unique clonotypes divided by the size of the smaller repertoire. RTK rarefaction, the Chao1 estimator, and Recon v2.1 estimates of unobserved clonotypes were used to assess repertoire richness. For all TCRbeta clonotypes obtained by the gDNA method from a handful of donors, generation probabilities were computed with OLGA. TCRdb holds this immuneACCESS table with in-frame rearrangements only. Some clones are missing; in checked studies, unresolved V genes explain under half, and the rest has no known cause. That table supplies the V and J calls and clone size; D and trimming were determined from the DNA. The sample yields about 2.4 million clones; over 85% were counted once. In total, the top ten clones hold around 0.4% of the sample.

Donors were healthy HIV-negative adults with no recently reported acute infections or vaccinations. All donors were Caucasian adults living in Nashville, Tennessee, USA. CD4+ T cells were enriched by magnetic negative selection; naive cells were then positively selected on CD45RA, and the negative fraction formed the memory subset. Blood was obtained by leukapheresis, after which PBMCs were separated by Ficoll-Histopaque density gradient centrifugation and cryopreserved in liquid nitrogen vapor phase. Purity and quantity of every magnetically sorted T cell population were checked by analytical flow cytometry. Genomic DNA was isolated from every sorted fraction and measured by UV absorbance on a Nanodrop 2000c. The germline V gene (reference sequence) gives CDR1 as MNHEY and CDR2 as SMNVEV. V loses 4 bases of germline sequence and J loses 0 bases, and the interval between the two ends is 19 bases. The CDR3 numbers 18 residues from cysteine through phenylalanine. Left in the record is the CDR3 DNA by itself, 54 bases read in frame from the first base.

Input material: naive CD4+ T cells from PBMCs. This specimen's cell subset or site label, interpreted: CD45RA+ positively selected. This receptor was obtained from a man aged 18 to 29 in good health. Some clones in this sample may be carry-over from other donors' samples. Recombination connected TRBV27 to TRBJ1-5; a tentative D match to TRBD1 spans 6 bases. The nucleotides are TGTGCCAGCAGTTCTGTCAGGGGCCCCCTTTATAGCAATCAGCCCCAGCATTTT. The resulting protein is CASSSVRGPLYSNQPQHF.